Shown below are 18 T cell receptor beta chains from a single sample sequenced in a study of lymphopenia after photon versus proton radiotherapy. Generated by immunoSEQ multiplex PCR, the TCRdb table keeps only in-frame clones and is missing some. Among about 39,000 clones listed, around 90% were seen once. Sequencing was performed on peripheral blood, taken from a patient treated with photon-based radiotherapy. The receptors here all came from a man aged 55-75 years with cholangiocarcinoma.

The genes are TRBV4-1 and TRBJ1-4; D gene ambiguous. CDR1 is MGHRA and CDR2 is YSYEKL in the germline V gene. CDR3 length: 12 residues. Trimming took 1 base from V and 8 from J, leaving 5 bases between them. For the CDR3, the DNA is TGCGCCAGCAGCCAAGCTGGGGAAAAACTGTTTTTT. It is translated as CASSQAGEKLFF.

The rearrangement joins TRBV7-3 to TRBJ2-1; 9 nucleotides match TRBD2. CDR3 length: 16 residues. Germline V gene lookup returns CDR1 SGHTA and CDR2 FQGTGA. With V trimmed by 6 bases and J by 6 bases, 12 bases remained unmatched. CDR3 coding DNA: TGTGCCAGCAGTTCCCTGACTAGCGGAAAAACCAATGAGCAGTTCTTC. This encodes CASSSLTSGKTNEQFF.

The rearrangement joins TRBV7-2 to TRBJ1-5; D gene uncertain. V was clipped by 0 bases and J by 6 bases, with 12 bases between them. The CDR3 sequence is 15 residues long. Germline CDR1 SGHTA, CDR2 FQGNSA. The CDR3 loop reads CASSLAIGRIQPQHF. DNA for the CDR3: TGTGCCAGCAGCTTAGCAATAGGGCGTATTCAGCCCCAGCATTTT.

The chain is built from TRBV7-3 and TRBJ1-6; D is possibly TRBD1 (5 bases). Trimming took off 1 base at V and 10 bases at J, with 14 bases between the two ends. The CDR3 consists of 15 residues. Germline CDR1 and CDR2: SGHTA and FQGTGA. CDR3 residues: CASSLSGRGRSPLHF. The CDR3, as DNA: TGTGCCAGCAGCTTAAGCGGAAGGGGTCGGTCACCCCTCCACTTT.

This CDR3 reads CASSFSRGGYEQYF. Written as DNA, the CDR3 is TGTGCCAGCAGTTTTTCCAGGGGAGGTTACGAGCAGTACTTC. The genes are TRBV27 and TRBJ2-7; either TRBD1 or TRBD2 may fit D (6 bases each). Germline V gene data show CDR1 as MNHEY and CDR2 as SMNVEV (reference sequence). Between the trimmed V and J ends, which lost 3 bases and 4 bases, there was a span of 13 bases. This CDR3 has 14 amino acids.

The genes are TRBV19 and TRBJ2-1, with a tentative D call TRBD1 (5 bases). The CDR3 is made up of 13 amino acids. CDR1 LNHDA and CDR2 SQIVND come from the germline V gene (reference sequence). V lost 3 bases to trimming and J lost 9 bases, with 12 bases between them. The CDR3 DNA reads TGTGCCAGTAGTATGGGGCTCCAGCTTGAGCAGTTCTTC. Translating gives CASSMGLQLEQFF.

The rearrangement joins TRBV6-4 to TRBJ2-1, with 8 nucleotides matching TRBD2. Per the germline V gene, CDR1 is MRHNA and CDR2 is SNTAGT. V was pared by 2 bases and J by 4 bases, with 7 bases of the junction left unmatched. This CDR3 is built from 16 residues. The CDR3 region has the DNA TGTGCCAGCAGTGACGGGGCGGGAGGCTCATACAATGAGCAGTTCTTC. It is translated as CASSDGAGGSYNEQFF.

The sample holds a few counts of this clone. The CDR3 region has the DNA TGTGCCAGCAGCCCCCCACAGGGAAGAAGGGTCTATGGCTACACCTTC. Translation gives CASSPPQGRRVYGYTF. The chain is built from TRBV4-2 and TRBJ1-2; a weak D match, TRBD1 (6 bases). The germline gives CDR1 LGHNA, CDR2 YNFKEQ. V dropped 4 bases and J dropped 4 bases, with 19 bases sitting between them. The CDR3 is made up of 16 amino acids.

The chain links TRBV10-3 to TRBJ1-4; D uncertain. CDR3 length: 15 residues. V was cut by 0 bases and J by 5 bases, with 10 bases left in between. Germline values: CDR1 ENHRY, CDR2 SYGVKD. This CDR3 is CAISESRVGNEKLFF. Here the CDR3 DNA reads TGTGCCATCAGTGAGTCACGGGTGGGGAATGAAAAACTGTTTTTT.

This clone has more than one count but fewer than ten. The V call is TRBV19, the J call TRBJ1-1; D is uncertain. V was trimmed by 4 bases and J by 1 base, leaving 4 bases between them. This CDR3 region has 12 residues. CDR1 is LNHDA, CDR2 SQIVND, per germline (reference sequence). The CDR3 reads CASSRRNTEAFF. The DNA for the CDR3 is TGTGCCAGTAGTAGGAGGAACACTGAAGCTTTCTTT.

The V gene is TRBV20-1, the J gene TRBJ1-1; D call uncertain. The CDR3 runs 11 residues. Per the germline V gene, CDR1 is DFQATT and CDR2 is SNEGSKA (reference sequence). Trimming took 5 bases from V and 6 from J, leaving 10 bases between them. The CDR3 DNA follows: TGCAGTGCTCCCGTCGGGGCTGAAGCTTTCTTT. Amino acid sequence: CSAPVGAEAFF.

CDR3 residues: CASSTGGQPIDGYTF. The CDR3 DNA sequence: TGTGCCAGCAGTACTGGGGGACAGCCTATAGATGGCTACACCTTC. J is TRBJ1-2 and V is TRBV6-5, with 7 positions matching TRBD1. The CDR3 sequence is 15 residues long. After removal of 5 bases from V and 6 bases from J, the junction contained 12 bases not matched to a gene. CDR1 is MNHEY, CDR2 SVGAGI, per germline.

This sequence joins TRBV6-5 and TRBJ1-1; D is ambiguous. Germline CDR1 MNHEY, CDR2 SVGAGI. This CDR3 contains 14 residues. The V end lost 7 bases, the J end lost 6 bases, and 18 bases lay between the germline ends. The CDR3 loop is CASIRAPGIAEAFF. CDR3 nucleotides: TGTGCCAGCATCCGAGCCCCGGGGATCGCTGAAGCTTTCTTT.

The chain carries TRBV5-1 and TRBJ2-7; 7 bases align to TRBD2. Losses at the gene ends were 0 bases for V and 5 bases for J; bases not matched to a gene: 20. CDR3 size: 19 residues. Germline V lookup: CDR1 SGHRS, CDR2 YFSETQ. As DNA, the CDR3 is TGCGCCAGCAGCTTGGGGGACTACCTTGGCGTGACGTCCCGGAACGAGCAGTACTTC. Translated, it gives CASSLGDYLGVTSRNEQYF.

This chain uses TRBV21-1 with TRBJ1-5. TRBV21-1 is classified as a pseudogene. CDR3 length: 13 amino acids. The CDR3 sequence: CASSKDDNQPQHF. In DNA form, the CDR3 reads TGTGCCAGCAGCAAGGACGACAATCAGCCCCAGCATTTT.

This chain connects TRBV6-1 to TRBJ1-5, with D tentatively TRBD1 (6 bases). Looked up from germline, CDR1 is MNHNS and CDR2 is SASEGT. The CDR3 length is 16 residues. The V gene lost 3 bases and the J gene lost 4 bases, with 16 bases spanning the gap. This chain's CDR3 is CASSENPGVGNQPQHF. The CDR3 coding sequence is TGTGCCAGCAGTGAGAACCCAGGGGTAGGGAATCAGCCCCAGCATTTT.

This clone was seen once. The chain uses TRBV13 and TRBJ1-1, with D maybe TRBD1 (5 bases). V was shortened by 6 bases and J by 4 bases, with 12 bases between the two germline ends. This CDR3 has 13 residues. CDR1 is PRHDT, CDR2 FYEKMQ, per germline (reference sequence). Here the CDR3 reads CASRATASTEAFF. The CDR3 nucleotides are TGTGCCAGCAGGGCGACAGCAAGCACTGAAGCTTTCTTT.

The chain couples TRBV6-1 to TRBJ1-1, with D possibly matching TRBD1 (6 bases). CDR3 length: 14 amino acids. The germline CDR1 and CDR2 sequences are MNHNS and SASEGT. V dropped 7 bases and J dropped 0 bases, with 12 bases sitting between them. Here the CDR3 DNA reads TGTGCCAGCACCGACAGGCCCTTGAACACTGAAGCTTTCTTT. The encoded protein is CASTDRPLNTEAFF.